This T cell receptor beta chain emerged from a study of cytomegalovirus exposure and HLA in healthy donors (dated by TCRdb to about 2017). For the wider study: According to an earlier analysis of 587 of the donors, 150 million to 200 million T cells yielded some 110 million unique TCR beta sequences and about 300 Gb of sequence data. An early release covering roughly 640 HLA-typed donors comprised about 320 gigabases of sequencing data and around 80 million unique TCR sequences. The genetic ancestry cluster associated with self-reported Caucasian donors included around four fifths of the 398 genotyped donors. The study was designed to test whether signatures of past pathogen exposure could be identified by cataloging public T cell receptors. Using immunosequencing, the study profiled T cell repertoires from 666 subjects and related those repertoires to cytomegalovirus serostatus. In addition to the first cohort of roughly 700 subjects, a separate validation cohort of 130 or so different subjects was used. To predict cytomegalovirus infection status, the study brought together high-throughput TCR immunosequencing, statistical association of individual TCRs with disease status, and machine learning. In a later analysis, previously published TCR beta repertoires from 670 or so donors were re-analyzed and high-resolution HLA genotyping was added so that TCR occurrence patterns could be studied. The later analysis used no new phenotypic data to find candidate immune exposures, relying instead on TCR beta sequences and their occurrence across donors. In an earlier analysis of 500 to 650 of the donors, high-throughput TCR beta sequencing was used to judge whether each TCR beta V gene segment behaved as functional or pseudogenic. Donor age, sex, ethnicity and CMV serostatus were compiled alongside the repertoire data. A later genetic analysis took genome-wide SNP genotypes for 398 of the 666 donors and used that subset as a discovery cohort. Every discovery cohort repertoire had been produced on one sequencing platform. HLA typing covered class I and class II loci at four-digit resolution. Typing coverage differed by locus: A, B, C, DRB1 and DQB1 were typed in roughly 620-640 donors, DQA1 in 500 to 550, DPA1 in some 610, and DPB1 in around 490. A few DR-DQ haplotypes were treated as single units for association and clustering because of strong linkage in the cohort. On average, roughly 240,000 unique TCR beta nucleotide sequences were sequenced per donor among more than 350 genotyped donors of the cohort, with roughly 19% of those sequences being non-productive. Overall study results and their limits: In vitro tests confirmed that three of the cytomegalovirus-associated TCR beta chains recognize cytomegalovirus antigens. Most TCR sequences were observed very rarely across donors, whereas some public TCRs were present in many individuals. A further reported finding was that TCR beta sequences accurately predicted the HLA-A and HLA-B alleles for most subjects in the first cohort. According to a later analysis, parvovirus B19, influenza, CMV and Epstein-Barr virus appeared linked to several top co-occurrence clusters. Correlated functional status among segregating V segments might reflect linkage disequilibrium, but an unknown experimental factor could not be ruled out. Immune exposure information for the cohort was limited to CMV serostatus. Because HLA typing was missing for some donors at each locus, association tests included only the typed subset. In a later genetic analysis, fewer N-insertions in productive TCRs were reported among donors in an Asian-associated ancestry cluster than the approximately 710-donor mean. The study listed 150 to 200 TCR beta chains as associated with cytomegalovirus. When HLA alleles, especially DR and DQ, strongly co-occurred, attributing TCR associations to individual alleles was difficult. The classifier was reported to diagnose cytomegalovirus status with high specificity and sensitivity in both the original and validation cohorts. In this cohort, only TCR beta chains were sequenced, and detectable features were limited by the absence of alpha or paired-chain data. A cluster of highly shared sequence variants was judged likely to be a technical artifact of the sequencing pipeline. In an earlier analysis of over 550 of the donors, most TCR beta V segments were observed in productive rearrangements about 90% or about 30% of the time, broadly matching IMGT annotations. Because counts were too low, under 20 rarely observed V segments, including chromosome 9 orphons, were left out of the earlier analysis of a few hundred of the donors. A later analysis found that TCR association rates varied across HLA loci, with DRB1 alleles showing the most associated TCRs and HLA-C alleles the fewest. Presence/absence analyses assumed roughly uniform sequencing depth across donors, an assumption that may not hold. Because the 87-base-pair reads could not distinguish some IMGT-functional V segments, including TRBV6-2 and TRBV6-3, those segments were excluded. It was suggested by the authors that the approach could potentially be generalized to other disease states and immunological phenotypes. In a later analysis, HLA-associated TCR beta chains showed more clonal expansion and lower generation probabilities than non-associated chains that were equally common. At a false discovery rate of 0.05, a later analysis linked under 20,000 TCR beta sequences to specific HLA alleles. Most CMV-associated TCR beta chains appeared to be HLA-restricted in a later analysis, and the HLA associations seemed to be driven largely by CMV exposure. V-gene and J-gene trimming of TCR beta chains was associated with a missense DCLRE1C variant in a later genetic analysis, and the association was replicated in an independent cohort.

Receptor amplification or capture employed the immunoSEQ multiplex PCR assay. For the multiplex PCR, a mixture combining 60 forward primers for TCR Vbeta segments and 13 reverse primers for TCR Jbeta segments was used. A multiplex PCR assay on genomic DNA amplified the CDR3 region of rearranged TCR beta genes. The amplified TCR beta libraries were sequenced on the Illumina HiSeq System as 87-base-pair reads. In the source study's methods: Across the 500 to 750 repertoires, a later analysis counted some 81 million unique TCR beta chains, around 11 million of which were shared by at least two donors. A nearest-neighbor algorithm error-corrected the raw reads and collapsed the reads into unique sequences, merging closely related sequences to remove PCR and sequencing errors. V, D and J gene segments were assigned by aligning CDR3 sequences to IMGT reference sequences. For a sequence to be retained, a match of at least six nucleotides was required to both a V gene segment and a J gene segment. A rearrangement was called productive if the CDR3 had no stop codons and remained in frame with V and J, and every other rearrangement was called non-productive. Following IMGT convention, CDR3 was defined as the stretch from the second conserved V-encoded cysteine to the conserved J-encoded phenylalanine. Sequences without an unambiguous match to a single V gene segment were excluded from the earlier analysis of several hundred of the donors. An earlier analysis of a few hundred of the donors called V segments functional above 56.7% productive rearrangements and segregating when the between-donor standard deviation exceeded 5%. To diagnose cytomegalovirus status from the catalog of TCR beta chain sequences, a statistical classification framework was built. In a later analysis, TCR nucleotide sequences were compared against IMGT/GENE-DB human TR gene sequences so that V and J genes could be assigned. In a later analysis, CDR3 sequences and most-parsimonious VDJ recombination scenarios were assigned using the TCRdist pipeline. In a later analysis, every TCR beta chain was defined by the combination of its CDR3 amino acid sequence and its V-gene family, and reads without a unique V-gene family were dropped. To address suspected cross-contamination and a sequencing artifact, a later analysis removed 450 to 700 highly shared, low-generation-probability nucleotide sequences. In a later analysis, a clonal expansion index for each public chain was calculated from normalized within-repertoire ranks of inferred template counts. In a later analysis, generation probabilities were computed with a VDJ recombination model fitted to out-of-frame rearrangements, and the resulting probabilities were checked against IGoR. In a later analysis, TCR-TCR, TCR-HLA and TCR-CMV co-occurrence was scored with hypergeometric tests, and a repertoire-size bias correction was applied to TCR pairs. In a later analysis, false discovery rates were estimated by permuting HLA or CMV assignments 20 times. In a later analysis, co-occurring TCRs were grouped with DBSCAN, and TCRdist sequence similarity was added when clustering was performed within HLA-allele-positive subsets. Repertoires with fewer than 30,000 or more than 120,000 public chains were left out of co-occurrence clustering, as were five repertoires with anomalous nucleotide sharing. In its TCRdb copy, this immuneACCESS table keeps in-frame sequences only and misses some clones. Where compared with another copy, unresolved V genes explain less than half of these, and the others have no known cause. V and J calls and clone size come straight from that table; D and trimming were deduced from the DNA. The sample records approximately 240,000 clones, more than 75% of which are singletons. The ten largest clones take up over 5% of the sample.

The cohort was made up of 500 to 850 healthy bone marrow donors. At the time of sampling, all cohort members were nominally healthy, though unrecorded immune exposures were likely present. The donor tested CMV seropositive, placing the donor among the approximately 290 seropositive members of the cohort. Every donor gave a peripheral blood sample, and the peripheral blood mononuclear cells from that sample were used for TCR beta sequencing. The Qiagen DNeasy Blood Extraction Kit was used to extract genomic DNA from the blood cell samples. This clone was counted between two and nine times. Which antigen it targets is not known. Within one base of it there is no much larger clone, and no base qualities were kept. V lost 3 bases and J lost 0 bases; the stretch between them is 9 bases long. The CDR3, cysteine through phenylalanine, is 15 amino acids long. Only the CDR3 part of the read is kept: 45 bases, read in frame from the first base. The germline V gene yields MDHEN for CDR1 and SYDVKM for CDR2.

The sequence came from a middle-aged woman in good health and CMV-seropositive. Sequenced input: PBMCs. The chain is encoded by TRBV28 joined to TRBJ1-3; no confident D gene assignment can be made. The nucleotide sequence reads as follows: TGTGCCAGCAGTTTCGGGTTCAGCTCTGGAAACACCATATATTTT. Translation gives CASSFGFSSGNTIYF.